A selection of T cell receptor beta chains follows, all from one sample in a study of T cells in Graves' hyperthyroidism and ophthalmopathy. Each CDR3 protein is one row after TCRdb ran MiXCR on the multiplex PCR reads. This sample has over 500,000 distinct CDR3 sequences, with 14% found just once. The sample was blood. Every receptor here comes from a woman aged 40 to 55 with Graves' hyperthyroidism. CDR3s include the opening cysteine and the closing phenylalanine or tryptophan. Fields, in order: J gene, clone size, V gene, D gene, CDR3 protein, CDR3 DNA. D genes are given only for firm matches. Some rows have no size entry. The others give once, few or many, or a class for an expanded clone.

>TRBJ2-7|NA|TRBV4-1|NA
CASSQETSTGLTSYEQYF
TGCGCCAGCAGCCAGGAAACGTCGACAGGCTTGACCTCCTACGAGCAGTACTTC
>TRBJ1-5|NA|TRBV7-2|NA
CASSLKQGSQPQHF
TGTGCCAGCAGCTTAAAACAGGGAAGTCAGCCCCAGCATTTT
>TRBJ2-5|NA|TRBV10-3|TRBD2
CAIKAGGEETQYF
TGTGCCATCAAGGCGGGAGGGGAAGAGACCCAGTACTTC
>TRBJ2-7|many|TRBV28|NA
CAAHSTGFSYEQYF
TGTGCCGCTCACTCGACAGGCTTCTCCTACGAGCAGTACTTC
>TRBJ1-5|many|TRBV28|NA
CASSFWTLNQPQHF
TGTGCCAGCAGTTTTTGGACACTCAATCAGCCCCAGCATTTT
>TRBJ2-5|many|TRBV3-1|NA
CASSQVRETQYF
TGTGCCAGCAGCCAAGTGAGGGAGACCCAGTACTTC
>TRBJ2-5|many|TRBV20-1|NA
CSATTGTLKETQYF
TGCAGTGCTACAACCGGGACCCTGAAAGAGACCCAGTACTTC
>TRBJ1-2|many|TRBV7-2|NA
CASSFEQSIGYTF
TGTGCCAGCAGCTTTGAACAGTCAATAGGCTACACCTTC
>TRBJ2-1|NA|TRBV5-8|TRBD2
CASSLTRLAGDAYNEQFF
TGTGCCAGCAGCTTGACCAGACTAGCGGGAGACGCCTACAATGAGCAGTTCTTC
>TRBJ2-6|NA|TRBV19|NA
CASSMGQGFPSGANVLTF
TGTGCCAGTAGTATGGGGCAGGGGTTCCCTTCTGGGGCCAACGTCCTGACTTTC
>TRBJ1-1|many|TRBV30|NA
CAWSGGHPEAFF
TGTGCCTGGAGTGGGGGACACCCGGAAGCTTTCTTT
>TRBJ2-1|many|TRBV5-4|NA
CASSLVPQGEQFF
TGTGCCAGCAGCTTGGTGCCCCAGGGTGAGCAGTTCTTC
>TRBJ2-7|many|TRBV11-3|NA
CASSLGPPEQYF
TGTGCCAGCAGCTTAGGCCCTCCCGAGCAGTACTTC
>TRBJ2-7|many|TRBV6-1|TRBD1
CASSLERGTGDHEQYF
TGTGCCAGCAGTTTAGAACGCGGGACAGGGGACCACGAGCAGTACTTC
>TRBJ2-7|many|TRBV5-1|TRBD1
CASSGGQGIDEQYF
TGCGCCAGCAGCGGGGGACAGGGTATCGACGAGCAGTACTTC